This TCR beta chain was identified in a study of Ad26.COV2.S vaccination and SARS-CoV-2 variants. Background on the study: The study gave Ad26.COV2.S intramuscularly, once or twice 56 days apart.

The sample's treatment: roughly 18 received Ad26.COV2.S at low or high dose, single or two shots; 5 received placebo; per-sample allocation not given. The samples were gathered on day 63 after the first injection of vaccine or placebo. The vaccine antigen was prefusion-stabilized Wuhan SARS-CoV-2 spike. This clone was observed a handful of times. As yet, its antigen is unknown. Assay: immunoSEQ multiplex PCR; the TCRdb copy retains only in-frame clones and omits some. The data show 250,000 to 300,000 clones, around 87% seen once. Whole-study results and caveats: Non-spike TCR breadth showed similarity between vaccine and placebo recipients. Responses of T cells in total may have been underestimated by the TCR breadth and depth analyses.

This specimen consisted of peripheral blood, obtained in a trial of Ad26.COV2.S vaccine versus placebo. This receptor was identified in a person aged 18-65 years who received the Ad26.COV2.S COVID-19 vaccine or a placebo.

CDR3 sequence (DNA): TGTGCCAGCAGTGAATATGAGGGGCCCCGGATGAACACTGAAGCTTTCTTT. It specifies CASSEYEGPRMNTEAFF. V and J are TRBV25-1 and TRBJ1-1; D possibly corresponds to TRBD1 (5 bases). The CDR3 contains 17 residues. CDR1 and CDR2 from the germline V gene are MGHDK and SYGVNS. V dropped 0 bases and J dropped 0 bases, with 14 bases sitting between them.